This is a list of T cell receptor beta chains from one sample in a study of CD8 T cells in Susac syndrome. TCRdb re-analysed the immunoSEQ multiplex PCR reads in MiXCR, keeping a single row per CDR3 protein. The sample comprises about 160,000 distinct CDR3 sequences, around 95% of which are singletons, and roughly 0.13% rests with the top ten. Source material: CD4+ T cells from PBMCs. The receptors here all came from a human donor in good health. The CDR3 runs from the conserved cysteine through the conserved F or W. Fields, in order: CDR3 DNA, CDR3 protein, D gene, J gene, V gene, clone size. A D gene is named only where the DNA matches it firmly. Clone size, where shown, is once, few, many, or a class for clones that have expanded.

TGCAGTGCTGGCCCCGCGGTGCCGGGCGAGCAGTACTTC	CSAGPAVPGEQYF	.	TRBJ2-7	TRBV20-1	.
TGTGCCAGTACGAGCAGGTCTCTACGCGAGCAGTACTTC	CASTSRSLREQYF	.	TRBJ2-7	TRBV19	.
TGTGCCAGCAGCCAAAGGGCGCCTGGAAACACCATATATTTT	CASSQRAPGNTIYF	.	TRBJ1-3	TRBV3-1	once
TGTGCCAGCTCACCACCGACAGGAACCTACGAGCAGTACTTC	CASSPPTGTYEQYF	.	TRBJ2-7	TRBV18	.
TGTGCCAGCACCGGATCTCGGGAGGGCTACGAGCAGTACTTC	CASTGSREGYEQYF	TRBD2	TRBJ2-7	TRBV6-1	.
TGTGCCAGCAGTCTACACGGGACAGGATCTTTCTACGAGCAGTACTTC	CASSLHGTGSFYEQYF	TRBD1	TRBJ2-7	TRBV27	.
TGTGCCAGCAGCTTACGGGGCGCGGGAACTGAAGCTTTCTTT	CASSLRGAGTEAFF	.	TRBJ1-1	TRBV7-9	.
TGTGCCAGCAGCTTAGGAGGGACAGGAAGGGAGACCCAGTACTTC	CASSLGGTGRETQYF	TRBD1	TRBJ2-5	TRBV7-7	once
TGTGCCAGCAGCTCCTCCGTGTCCCACTACAATGAGCAGTTCTTC	CASSSSVSHYNEQFF	.	TRBJ2-1	TRBV11-2	.
TGTGCCAGCAGCATCCAGACAGGGAACACTGAAGCTTTCTTT	CASSIQTGNTEAFF	.	TRBJ1-1	TRBV7-2	.
TGTGCCAGCAGCCAAGGTAGTATTTCCTACGAGCAGTACTTC	CASSQGSISYEQYF	.	TRBJ2-7	TRBV4-2	.
TGTGCCAGCTCACCAAACACCCCGACACTTGGAAACACCATATATTTT	CASSPNTPTLGNTIYF	.	TRBJ1-3	TRBV18	.
TGTGCCAGCAGCTTGTACCGGACCCCCCCCGAGCAGTACTTC	CASSLYRTPPEQYF	.	TRBJ2-7	TRBV5-6	.
TGCAGCGCACGGGACAGCCCTAACTATGGCTACACCTTC	CSARDSPNYGYTF	TRBD1	TRBJ1-2	TRBV20-1	.
TGTGCCAGCAGCTTACCCCAAAGACAGGGCCTCACCGGGGAGCTGTTTTTT	CASSLPQRQGLTGELFF	TRBD1	TRBJ2-2	TRBV11-3	.
TGTGCCAGCACTCGACAGGGGGCCGGAACTAATGAAAAACTGTTTTTT	CASTRQGAGTNEKLFF	TRBD1	TRBJ1-4	TRBV2	.
TGTGCCAGCAGTGAACAGGGCCCAGCAACTAATGAAAAACTGTTTTTT	CASSEQGPATNEKLFF	.	TRBJ1-4	TRBV2	.
TGCAGTGCTCGGACAGACCTTAACTATGGCTACACCTTC	CSARTDLNYGYTF	.	TRBJ1-2	TRBV20-1	.
TGTGCCAGCAGCCCCGGACTAGCGGGGACCTACGAGCAGTACTTC	CASSPGLAGTYEQYF	TRBD2	TRBJ2-7	TRBV5-4	.
TGTGCCAGCAGCTTAGAGGGGTGGAACTACGAGCAGTACTTC	CASSLEGWNYEQYF	.	TRBJ2-7	TRBV7-2	.
TGTGCCAGCAGGACCCGCCCGGGTGATGACTATGGCTACACCTTC	CASRTRPGDDYGYTF	.	TRBJ1-2	TRBV7-2	.
TGCAGTGCTAGAGATCTGCTAGCGGGGGGGGAAGAGACCCAGTACTTC	CSARDLLAGGEETQYF	TRBD2	TRBJ2-5	TRBV20-1	.
TGTGCCAGCAGTGAGAGGCGGAATTCTGAAGCTTTCTTT	CASSERRNSEAFF	.	TRBJ1-1	TRBV2	.
TGTGCCAGCAGCCACCCCTGGTTCTTC	CASSHPWFF	.	TRBJ2-1	TRBV3-1	.
TGTGCCAGCAGCCGGGGACCGCAGACTGAAGCTTTCTTT	CASSRGPQTEAFF	.	TRBJ1-1	TRBV7-9	.
TGTGCTAGTGGCCTTGGTACGGGGGGACTAGCGGCCTACAATGAGCAGTTCTTC	CASGLGTGGLAAYNEQFF	TRBD2	TRBJ2-1	TRBV12-5	.
TGTGCCTGGATCGTGGGACTAGCGGGGATTGGGAAGCAGTACTTC	CAWIVGLAGIGKQYF	TRBD2	TRBJ2-7	TRBV30	.
TGTGCCAGCAGCTTAAAAGGGCCCTATGAGCAGTTCTTC	CASSLKGPYEQFF	.	TRBJ2-1	TRBV7-3	.
TGTGCCAGCAGTCCTACAGGGGACGGCTACACCTTC	CASSPTGDGYTF	TRBD1	TRBJ1-2	TRBV6-2/TRBV6-3	.
TGTGCCAGCAGTCCGTGGACCGGGACGTACACTGAAGCTTTCTTT	CASSPWTGTYTEAFF	.	TRBJ1-1	TRBV12-3/TRBV12-4	.
TGCGCCAGCAGCTTGGAGGCTAGCGGGGGAGGAGATACGCAGTATTTT	CASSLEASGGGDTQYF	TRBD2	TRBJ2-3	TRBV5-1	.
TGCGCCAGCAGCTTGACAGTCCCCTCCTACGAGCAGTACTTC	CASSLTVPSYEQYF	.	TRBJ2-7	TRBV5-1	.
TGCGCCAGCAGCGCGACCCCGGACCCCTATGGCTACACCTTC	CASSATPDPYGYTF	.	TRBJ1-2	TRBV5-1	.
TGTGCCAGTACCGCCGGCGAGACCCAGTACTTC	CASTAGETQYF	.	TRBJ2-5	TRBV19	.
TGCAGCGTGCCCCGGCGGGGGGGCCCCTACAATGAGCAGTTCTTC	CSVPRRGGPYNEQFF	TRBD2	TRBJ2-1	TRBV29-1	once
TGTGCCAGCAGCTTAGGGACTATTAGCACAGATACGCAGTATTTT	CASSLGTISTDTQYF	.	TRBJ2-3	TRBV11-2	.
TGCAGCGTCCCCAGGGGATGGAGGATAGATACAGATACGCAGTATTTT	CSVPRGWRIDTDTQYF	.	TRBJ2-3	TRBV29-1	.
TGTGCCAGCAGCGTGTTAGGGGGCACAGATACGCAGTATTTT	CASSVLGGTDTQYF	.	TRBJ2-3	TRBV9	.
TGTGCCAGTATTAGGTGGGGGGACACCGGGGAGCTGTTTTTT	CASIRWGDTGELFF	.	TRBJ2-2	TRBV19	.
TGCAGCGTTGAAGTCCAGGAGGGTCTTGGCTACACCTTC	CSVEVQEGLGYTF	.	TRBJ1-2	TRBV29-1	.
TGTGCCATCAGTGGAGCGACAGGGGTTTTCCACGAGCAGTACTTC	CAISGATGVFHEQYF	TRBD1	TRBJ2-7	TRBV10-3	.
TGTGCCAGCAGCTTAGTGGGGGTTGAGCAGTTCTTC	CASSLVGVEQFF	.	TRBJ2-1	TRBV7-2	.
TGCAGCGTTGTGGATCCAGCGTCGAGTGAGCAGTTCTTC	CSVVDPASSEQFF	.	TRBJ2-1	TRBV29-1	.
TGTGCCAGCAGCTGGACAGGGGACGAGACCCAGTACTTC	CASSWTGDETQYF	TRBD1	TRBJ2-5	TRBV5-4	.
TGCAGCGTCCCAAACACCGTCCAAGAGACCCAGTACTTC	CSVPNTVQETQYF	.	TRBJ2-5	TRBV29-1	.
TGTGCCAGCAGCCCCATTCGGGGCGCTAACTATGGCTACACCTTC	CASSPIRGANYGYTF	.	TRBJ1-2	TRBV5-4	.